Shown below are 5 T cell receptor beta chains from a single sample sequenced in a study of blood T cell repertoires in COVID-19 (dated by TCRdb to about 2020). Receptors were amplified or captured by the immunoSEQ multiplex PCR assay. The table comes from immuneACCESS by way of TCRdb, which keeps in-frame sequences with V and J called. Part of the clones is missing from these tables; in studies checked, under half for an unresolved V gene and the rest for unknown reasons. The sample includes under 25,000 clones, with roughly 88% observed a single time. Roughly 23% of the sample lies in the top ten. The sequencing sample was made of peripheral blood. These receptors came from an older man with active or convalescent COVID-19.

The chain is built from TRBV2 and TRBJ2-5; a possible D gene is TRBD1 (6 bases). Trimming pared 6 bases from V and 5 bases from J, leaving 13 bases between. The CDR3 extends over 13 amino acids. Per the germline V gene, CDR1 is SNHLY and CDR2 is FYNNEI. CDR3 nucleotides: TGTGCCAGCAGCAGGGACACCCGGGAGACCCAGTACTTC. Translating gives CASSRDTRETQYF.

The chain has TRBV5-1 and TRBJ1-1; maybe TRBD1 (5 bases). This CDR3 has 14 amino acids. The V gene lost 0 bases and the J gene lost 5 bases, with 11 bases spanning the gap. Germline CDR1 reads SGHRS; CDR2 reads YFSETQ. CDR3 residues: CASSLVGGTTEAFF. CDR3 in DNA: TGCGCCAGCAGCTTGGTGGGGGGAACAACTGAAGCTTTCTTT.

This chain joins TRBV19 and TRBJ2-1; a possible D gene is TRBD1 (5 bases). Germline values: CDR1 LNHDA, CDR2 SQIVND (reference sequence). V was pared by 7 bases and J by 4 bases, with 5 bases between. This CDR3 region has 11 residues. CDR3 in amino acids: CASNRYNEQFF. The CDR3 coding sequence is TGTGCCAGTAACAGGTACAATGAGCAGTTCTTC.

This clone was counted a few times. The CDR3 protein is CASSQDRVYGYTF. For the CDR3, the DNA is TGCGCCAGCAGCCAGGACAGGGTCTATGGCTACACCTTC. The chain employs TRBV5-1 and TRBJ1-2, with 8 nucleotides matching TRBD1. The germline CDR1 and CDR2 sequences are SGHRS and YFSETQ. Losses at the gene ends were 4 bases for V and 4 bases for J; bases not matched to a gene: 3. This CDR3 has 13 residues.

In DNA form, the CDR3 reads TGTGCCAGCAGTTACGTCCTTGGCGGGAGGGCCACAGATACGCAGTATTTT. It is translated as CASSYVLGGRATDTQYF. The chain uses TRBV6-2 or TRBV6-3 and TRBJ2-3; 9 bases are shared with TRBD2. This CDR3 is 17 amino acids long. Germline values: CDR1 MNHEY, CDR2 SVGEGT. Unmatched junction bases numbered 8, after V lost 2 bases and J lost 2 bases.